Below are 10 T cell receptor beta chains sequenced from a single sample in a study of CD8+ T cells in alopecia areata. cDNA serving as the sequencing template came from extracted, reverse transcribed RNA. Generated by immunoSEQ multiplex PCR, the TCRdb table keeps only in-frame clones and is missing some. The sample carries 180,000 or so clones, roughly 65% recorded once. The sequenced sample was CD4+ T cells sorted from blood, obtained at week 0. Receptor source: a human donor with alopecia areata.

The chain is built from TRBV25-1 and TRBJ1-3, with 8 bases identical to TRBD1. Germline-derived CDR1 and CDR2 are MGHDK and SYGVNS. CDR3 size: 14 residues. The trim removed 5 bases at V and 4 bases at J, leaving 4 bases unmatched. In DNA form, the CDR3 reads TGTGCCAGCAGTCCCCGGGACAGGGGAAACACCATATATTTT. It encodes CASSPRDRGNTIYF. Based on the CDR3 plus reference TRBV25-1 and TRBJ1-3, the full variable domain is EADIYQTPRYLVIGTGKKITLECSQTMGHDKMYWYQQDPGMELHLIHYSYGVNSTEKGDLSSESTVSRIRTEHFPLTLESARPSHTSQYLCASSPRDRGNTIYFGEGSWLTVV.

The rearrangement uses TRBV29-1 and TRBJ2-1, with 8 bases matching TRBD1. V shed 1 base, J shed 6 bases, and the junction held 2 bases outside the gene matches. Germline assignment: CDR1 SQVTM and CDR2 ANQGSEA. CDR3 length: 13 amino acids. CDR3 sequence (DNA): TGCAGCGTTGAAGGGACAGGGACCAATGAGCAGTTCTTC. Translation gives CSVEGTGTNEQFF.

The chain links TRBV4-3 to TRBJ1-1, with D possibly being TRBD1 (5 bases). Germline CDR1 and CDR2: LGHNA and YSLEER. This CDR3 is built from 14 residues. V lost 8 bases, J lost 3 bases, and 16 bases lay in between. The CDR3 DNA sequence: TGCGCCAGCGGGGAGCCAGGGCGGGACACTGAAGCTTTCTTT. The encoded protein is CASGEPGRDTEAFF.

The chain has TRBV15 and TRBJ2-7; D is unclear. Germline V gene data show CDR1 as LNHNV and CDR2 as YYDKDF (reference sequence). This CDR3 has 13 amino acids. The V end lost 3 bases, the J end lost 3 bases, and 9 bases lay between the germline ends. This chain's CDR3 is CATSRGIGYEQYF. CDR3 in DNA: TGTGCCACCAGCAGGGGCATCGGCTACGAGCAGTACTTC. The variable domain in full, with the rest retrieved from reference TRBV15 and TRBJ2-7, is DAMVIQNPRYQVTQFGKPVTLSCSQTLNHNVMYWYQQKSSQAPKLLFHYYDKDFNNEADTPDNFQSRRPNTSFCFLDIRSPGLGDTAMYLCATSRGIGYEQYFGPGTRLTVT.

The chain employs TRBV5-6 and TRBJ1-6; D is undetermined. This CDR3 is 16 amino acids long. Trimming took off 4 bases at V and 7 bases at J, with 18 bases between the two ends. Germline CDR1 and CDR2: SGHDT and YYEEEE. In DNA form, the CDR3 reads TGTGCCAGCAGCGAGCGACCCGGCCTAATAAATTCACCCCTCCACTTT. Translating gives CASSERPGLINSPLHF.

The V gene is TRBV9, the J gene TRBJ2-3, with no clear D. V lost 1 base and J 6 bases, leaving 9 bases between the germline ends. The V gene's germline CDR1 is SGDLS and CDR2 YYNGEE. The CDR3 has 13 amino acids. The CDR3: CASSVQSWDTQYF. In nucleotides, the CDR3 is TGTGCCAGCAGCGTACAAAGTTGGGATACGCAGTATTTT.

The CDR3 DNA reads as TGTGCCAGCTCTCGCCTAACGACAGGGTCCGGCGGGGAGCTGTTTTTT. Translation gives CASSRLTTGSGGELFF. J is TRBJ2-2 and V is TRBV18; 7 bases are shared with TRBD1. This CDR3 has 16 residues. Germline-derived CDR1 and CDR2 are KGHSH and LQKENI. Trimming took 6 bases from V and 7 from J; bases not matched to a gene: 14.

The gene calls are TRBV20-1 and TRBJ1-2; a possible D gene is TRBD1 (6 bases). Trimming removed 6 bases at V and 10 bases at J, with 15 bases between. This CDR3 region has 11 residues. In germline, CDR1 is DFQATT, CDR2 SNEGSKA (reference sequence). CDR3 in DNA: TGCAGTGCAAACCGGGACACTGACTACACCTTC. Its translation: CSANRDTDYTF.

This chain connects TRBV9 to TRBJ2-1, with 10 bases aligning to TRBD2. The V gene end was trimmed by 0 bases and the J gene end by 7 bases; junction bases not matched to a gene: 10. This CDR3 is built from 17 residues. Germline V lookup: CDR1 SGDLS, CDR2 YYNGEE. CDR3 DNA sequence: TGTGCCAGCAGCGTAGATGGGCTAGCGGGGGTGAGAAATGAGCAGTTCTTC. Its translation is CASSVDGLAGVRNEQFF.

The chain couples TRBV30 to TRBJ2-3; D ambiguous. V was trimmed by 0 bases and J by 6 bases, leaving 16 bases between them. Germline assignment: CDR1 GTSNPN and CDR2 SVGIG (reference sequence). This CDR3 has 15 residues. This chain's CDR3 is CAWSVGVALTDTQYF. CDR3 bases: TGTGCCTGGAGTGTAGGTGTAGCTCTTACGGATACGCAGTATTTT.